The TCR beta chain described here comes from a study of beta chain features in type 1 diabetes. General study points: In every one of the four CD4+ subsets, TCRB CDR3s were moderately but significantly shorter in Type 1 diabetes patients.

The CDR3 is 14 residues long. Trimming pared 2 bases from V and 3 bases from J, leaving 10 bases between. CDR1 LGHNA and CDR2 YNFKEQ come from the germline V gene. This clone came up a few times. Its cognate antigen is unknown. The authors took one heparinised blood draw, averaging about 120 mL, from each donor. A sort by CD45RO/CCR7/CD25/CD127/CD95/CD27 yielded CD4+ naive, central memory, regulatory and stem cell-like memory cells. Sequenced material consisted of expressed TCRB transcripts (all of the isolated RNA was reverse transcribed). Repertoires were generated with immunoSEQ multiplex PCR, while TCRdb's copy carries only in-frame clones and drops some. The sample lists hundreds of thousands of clones; over 11% were seen once.

Specimen: naive CD4+ T cells from blood. V usage is TRBV4-2 and J usage is TRBJ1-1; D call uncertain. The TCR sequence derives from a man aged 18 to 30 with type 1 diabetes. CDR3 loop: CASSQQHGDTEAFF. CDR3 DNA: TGTGCCAGCAGCCAACAGCACGGGGACACTGAAGCTTTCTTT.